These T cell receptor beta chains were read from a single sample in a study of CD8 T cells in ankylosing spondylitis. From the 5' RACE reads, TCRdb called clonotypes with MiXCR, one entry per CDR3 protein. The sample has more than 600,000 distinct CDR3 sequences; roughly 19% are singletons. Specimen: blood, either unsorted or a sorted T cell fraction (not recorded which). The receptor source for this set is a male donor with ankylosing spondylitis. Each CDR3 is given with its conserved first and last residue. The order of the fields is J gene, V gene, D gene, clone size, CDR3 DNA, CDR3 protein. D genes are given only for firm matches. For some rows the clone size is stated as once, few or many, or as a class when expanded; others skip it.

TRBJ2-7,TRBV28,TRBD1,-,TGTGCCTCCCACAGGGGACCCTACGAGCAGTACTTC,CASHRGPYEQYF
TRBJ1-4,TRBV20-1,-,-,TGCAGTGCTAGGCTGACAACTAATGAAAAACTGTTTTTT,CSARLTTNEKLFF
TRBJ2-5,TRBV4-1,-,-,TGCGCCAGCAGCCAAGGGCCCAGCCCCCGAGAGACCCAGTACTTC,CASSQGPSPRETQYF
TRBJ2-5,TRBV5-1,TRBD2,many,TGCGCCAGCAGTCTTGGACTAGCGGGGTCCCAAGAGACCCAGTACTTC,CASSLGLAGSQETQYF
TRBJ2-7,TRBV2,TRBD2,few,TGTGCCAGCAGGCTGGCTAGCGGCTCCTACGAGCAGTACTTC,CASRLASGSYEQYF
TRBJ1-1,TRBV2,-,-,TGTGCCAGCTGCGGACAAAACACTGAAGCTTTCTTT,CASCGQNTEAFF
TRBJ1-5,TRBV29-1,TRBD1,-,TGCAGCGTTCCCCCTATGGTTGACAGGGATTCCAATCAGCCCCAGCATTTT,CSVPPMVDRDSNQPQHF
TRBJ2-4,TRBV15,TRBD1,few,TGTGCCACCAGCAGCCCCGGGACAGGGGGCACCAAAAACATTCAGTACTTC,CATSSPGTGGTKNIQYF
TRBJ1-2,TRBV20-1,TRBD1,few,TGCAGTGCTAGAGACCAACACCAACCTACAGGGGTTGTTGGCTACACCTTC,CSARDQHQPTGVVGYTF
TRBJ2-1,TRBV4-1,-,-,TGCGCCAGCAGCCAAAGACAGAGCTCCTACAATGAGCAGTTCTTC,CASSQRQSSYNEQFF
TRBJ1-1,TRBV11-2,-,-,TGTGCCAGCAGCTTAGCCGCAGCTATGAACACTGAAGCTTTCTTT,CASSLAAAMNTEAFF
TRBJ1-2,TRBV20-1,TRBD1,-,TGCAGTCCAGCAACCACAGGGGGCGATGGCTACACCTTC,CSPATTGGDGYTF
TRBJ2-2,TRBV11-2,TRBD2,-,TGTGCCAGCAGCGTAGCGGGAAAGGGGACCGGGGAGCTGTTTTTT,CASSVAGKGTGELFF
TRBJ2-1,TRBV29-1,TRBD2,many,TGCAGCGTTGTGCCTAGCGGGATCCATAATGAGCAGTTCTTC,CSVVPSGIHNEQFF
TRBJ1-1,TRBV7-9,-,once,TGTGCCAGCAGCTTAGGTCCCCTAGAGAAGGCTTTCTTT,CASSLGPLEKAFF
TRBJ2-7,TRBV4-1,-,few,TGCGCCAGCAGCCAAGCAGGGGATAGCTTCTACGAGCAGTACTTC,CASSQAGDSFYEQYF
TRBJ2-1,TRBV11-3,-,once,TGTGCCAGCAGCCCCTCCGCGGGACGGAAGGAGCAGTTCTTC,CASSPSAGRKEQFF
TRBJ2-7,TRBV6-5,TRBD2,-,TGTGCCAGCAGTTACTCGGCGGGAGTTCGCGAGCAGTACTTC,CASSYSAGVREQYF
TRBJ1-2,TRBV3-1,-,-,TGTGCCAGCAGCCAAGATGGAGGGAGAGCCAGCGGCTACACCTTC,CASSQDGGRASGYTF
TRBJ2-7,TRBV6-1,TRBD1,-,TGTGCCAGCAGGCGCACAGGGGGCTACGAGCAGTACTTC,CASRRTGGYEQYF
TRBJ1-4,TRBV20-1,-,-,TGCAGTGCCCCGGACAGCACAACTAATGAAAAACTGTTTTTT,CSAPDSTTNEKLFF
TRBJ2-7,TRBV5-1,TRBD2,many,TGTGCCAGCAGTTTTGGACTAGCGGGGGTATACGAGCAGTACTTC,CASSFGLAGVYEQYF
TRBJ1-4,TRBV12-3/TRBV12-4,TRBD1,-,TGTGCCAGCAGTTTACTACAGGGGCCAGGAGAAAATGAAAAACTGTTTTTT,CASSLLQGPGENEKLFF
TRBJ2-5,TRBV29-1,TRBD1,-,TGCAGCGCTCGAGGACAGGCAGGTGGTATTTACTTC,CSARGQAGGIYF
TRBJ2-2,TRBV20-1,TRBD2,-,TGCAGTGTTAGACTAGCGGACACCGGGGAGCTGTTTTTT,CSVRLADTGELFF
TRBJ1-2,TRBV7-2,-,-,TGTGCCAGCAGCCCGACACAGACCTATGGCTACACCTTC,CASSPTQTYGYTF
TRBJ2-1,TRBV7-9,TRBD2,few,TGTGCCAGCAGTCGCTCCGGGACTAGAAACTACAATGAGCAGTTCTTC,CASSRSGTRNYNEQFF
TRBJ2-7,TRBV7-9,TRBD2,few,TGTGCCAGCAGCTCCCCGGGAGGGGACAAGGCCTACGAGCAGTACTTC,CASSSPGGDKAYEQYF
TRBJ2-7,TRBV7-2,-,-,TGTGCCAGCAGCTTAGTGGGGCCTGATGGCGAGCAGTACTTC,CASSLVGPDGEQYF
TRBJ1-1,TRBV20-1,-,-,TGCAGTGCAGATAAGGGGTATGAAGCTTTCTTT,CSADKGYEAFF
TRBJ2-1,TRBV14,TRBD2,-,TGTGCCGGAGACCAACCGGGACTAGCGGGAGGAATCTCCTACAATGAGCAGTTCTTC,CAGDQPGLAGGISYNEQFF
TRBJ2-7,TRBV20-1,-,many,TGCAGTGCCCCGGGAACGACCTACGAGCAGTACTTC,CSAPGTTYEQYF
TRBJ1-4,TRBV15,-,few,TGTGCCACCAGCAGAGATTTGGGAAATGGCGAAAAACTGTTTTTT,CATSRDLGNGEKLFF
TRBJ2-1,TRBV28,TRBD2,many,TGTGCCAGCAGTCCAGCTCCCGGGACTAGCGCCCGCCTCCGCTCCTACAATGAGCAGTTCTTC,CASSPAPGTSARLRSYNEQFF
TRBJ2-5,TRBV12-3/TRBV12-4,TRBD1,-,TGTGCCAGCAGCCCCCTTCACAAGGACAGGGTGTATGAGACCCAGTACTTC,CASSPLHKDRVYETQYF
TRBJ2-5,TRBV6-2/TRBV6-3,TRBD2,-,TGTGCCAGCAGGAGGGGTAGTAGCGGGAGTGGGGAGACCCAGTACTTC,CASRRGSSGSGETQYF
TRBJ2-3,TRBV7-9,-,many,TGTGCCAGCAGCTTAGTTCCCACAGATACGCAGTATTTT,CASSLVPTDTQYF
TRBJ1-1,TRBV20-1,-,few,TGCAGTGCTAGACGGGGCAGCCTCATGAACACTGAAGCTTTCTTT,CSARRGSLMNTEAFF
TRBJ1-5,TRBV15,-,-,TGTGCCACCAGCGGTCCGGGCCAGCCCCAGCATTTT,CATSGPGQPQHF
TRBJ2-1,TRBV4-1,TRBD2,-,TGCGCCAGCAGCCAACGGGAGGGCCAGAGAAATGAGCAGTTCTTC,CASSQREGQRNEQFF
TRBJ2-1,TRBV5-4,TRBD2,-,TGTGCCAGCACCTTCGCGGGGGGGCTCGGCTCCTACAATGAGCAGTTCTTC,CASTFAGGLGSYNEQFF
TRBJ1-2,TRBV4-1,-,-,TGCGCCAGCAGCCAAGCGGCGCCGGCTAACTATGGCTACACCTTC,CASSQAAPANYGYTF